This T cell receptor beta chain was recovered during a study of long-term antiretroviral therapy in people with HIV. Regarding this clone: As yet, its antigen is unknown.

Running of the v3.0 immunoSEQ assay took place at survey level. Here immunoSEQ multiplex PCR was the method, and the copy in TCRdb shows in-frame clones only, minus some. This table has tens of thousands of clones, 87% appearing once. General study points: Despite increasing after ART, diversity remained lower than that of transplant donor controls.

V was shortened by 6 bases and J by 6 bases, with 9 bases between the two germline ends. The germline gives CDR1 PRHDT, CDR2 FYEKMQ (reference sequence). CDR3 length equals 12 residues. This clonotype was obtained from a man aged 18 to 29 with HIV. The material sequenced was unsorted PBMCs, taken 1.1 years after starting antiretroviral therapy. V usage is TRBV13 and J usage is TRBJ2-1; unclear D gene. The CDR3 DNA reads TGTGCCAGCAGTCCAAGGGTCAATGAGCAGTTCTTC. It encodes CASSPRVNEQFF.